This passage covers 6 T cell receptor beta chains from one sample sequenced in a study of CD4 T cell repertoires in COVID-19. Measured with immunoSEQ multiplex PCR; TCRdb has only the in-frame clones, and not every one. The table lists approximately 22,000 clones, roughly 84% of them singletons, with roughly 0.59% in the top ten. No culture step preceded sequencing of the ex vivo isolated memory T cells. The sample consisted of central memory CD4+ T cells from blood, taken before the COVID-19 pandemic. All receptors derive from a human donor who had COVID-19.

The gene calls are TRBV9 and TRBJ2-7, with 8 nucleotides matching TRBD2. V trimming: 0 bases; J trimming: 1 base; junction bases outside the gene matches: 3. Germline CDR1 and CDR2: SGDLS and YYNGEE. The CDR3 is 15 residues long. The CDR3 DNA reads TGTGCCAGCAGCGTAGGAGCGGGGGTGTCCTACGAGCAGTACTTC. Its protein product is CASSVGAGVSYEQYF.

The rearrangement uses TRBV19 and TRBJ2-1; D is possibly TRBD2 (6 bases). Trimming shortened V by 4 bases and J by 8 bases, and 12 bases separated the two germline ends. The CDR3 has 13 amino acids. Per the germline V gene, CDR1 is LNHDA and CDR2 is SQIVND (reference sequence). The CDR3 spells CASSTRLVYEQFF. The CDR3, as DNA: TGTGCCAGTAGTACCAGACTAGTTTATGAGCAGTTCTTC.

The CDR3 sequence is CASSLGSATDTQYF. In nucleotides, the CDR3 is TGCGCCAGCAGCCTCGGAAGCGCCACAGATACGCAGTATTTT. The chain couples TRBV4-1 to TRBJ2-3; no reliable D call. The CDR3 runs 14 residues. In germline, CDR1 is MGHRA, CDR2 YSYEKL. Deletions cut 4 bases from V and 2 bases from J, with 10 bases between.

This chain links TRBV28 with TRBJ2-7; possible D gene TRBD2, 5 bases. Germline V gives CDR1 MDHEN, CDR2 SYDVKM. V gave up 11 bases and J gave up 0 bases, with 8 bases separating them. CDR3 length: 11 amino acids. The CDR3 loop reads CACGPSYEQYF. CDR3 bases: TGTGCCTGCGGGCCCTCCTACGAGCAGTACTTC.

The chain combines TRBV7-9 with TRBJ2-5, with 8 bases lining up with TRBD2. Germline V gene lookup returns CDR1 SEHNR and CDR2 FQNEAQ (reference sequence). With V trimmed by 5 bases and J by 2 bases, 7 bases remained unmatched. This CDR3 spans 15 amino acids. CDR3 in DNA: TGTGCCAGCAGCCGCTCGGGAGGGCTACAAGAGACCCAGTACTTC. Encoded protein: CASSRSGGLQETQYF.

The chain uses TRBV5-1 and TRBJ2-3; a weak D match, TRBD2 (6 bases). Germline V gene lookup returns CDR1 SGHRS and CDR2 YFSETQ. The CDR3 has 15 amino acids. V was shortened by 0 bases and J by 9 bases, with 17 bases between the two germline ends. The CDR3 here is CASSLAQGPAGTQYF. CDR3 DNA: TGCGCCAGCAGCTTGGCGCAGGGCCCTGCGGGGACGCAGTATTTT. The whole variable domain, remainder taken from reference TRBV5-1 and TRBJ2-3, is KAGVTQTPRYLIKTRGQQVTLSCSPISGHRSVSWYQQTPGQGLQFLFEYFSETQRNKGNFPGRFSGRQFSNSRSEMNVSTLELGDSALYLCASSLAQGPAGTQYFGPGTRLTVL.